Below are 25 T cell receptor beta chains sequenced from a single sample in a study of T cell responses to AZD1222 COVID-19 vaccine (dated by TCRdb to the early 2020s). The sample's time point, from its label and the paper: about 28 days (+/-7) after the second vaccine dose. Libraries were constructed by the immunoSEQ multiplex PCR assay. TCRdb carries this immuneACCESS record with in-frame sequences only. Its versions omit some clonotypes, under half of them owing to an unresolved V gene in the studies checked, with the rest unexplained. Recorded for this sample are about 150,000 clones; about 92% of them occurred a single time. 2.5% to 4% of the sample goes to the ten largest clones. Sequenced material: peripheral blood, taken 28 days after the second AZD1222 dose. The receptors were sampled from an adult who received the AZD1222 COVID-19 vaccine.

The CDR3 coding sequence is TGTGCCAGCAGCTTAGAAGGGGGCATCAATCAGCCCCAGCATTTT. The encoded protein is CASSLEGGINQPQHF. The chain couples TRBV7-9 to TRBJ1-5; 7 nucleotides line up with TRBD1. CDR3 length: 15 amino acids. V was clipped by 1 base and J by 3 bases; unmatched bases: 3. Germline V gene data show CDR1 as SEHNR and CDR2 as FQNEAQ (reference sequence).

This clone was counted once. The chain employs TRBV3-1 (or the pseudogene TRBV3-2) and TRBJ2-1; D could derive from TRBD1 or TRBD2 (7 bases each). Germline loops: CDR1 LGHDT, CDR2 YNNKEL (reference sequence). V lost 4 bases to trimming and J lost 3 bases, with 19 bases between them. The CDR3 totals 17 residues. The CDR3 loop reads CASSLGSGGQIYNEQFF. CDR3 coding DNA: TGTGCCAGCAGCCTGGGCTCGGGGGGACAGATCTACAATGAGCAGTTCTTC.

This clone appeared a single time. CDR3 sequence: CASSRSGTDPYEQYF. The CDR3 DNA reads as TGTGCCAGCAGCAGATCCGGGACAGACCCCTACGAGCAGTACTTC. The genes are TRBV5-4 and TRBJ2-7; 7 nucleotides agree with TRBD1. The germline gives CDR1 SGHNT, CDR2 YYREEE (reference sequence). This CDR3 comprises 15 residues. V was clipped by 4 bases and J by 2 bases; unmatched bases: 9.

The chain recombines TRBV24-1 with TRBJ2-3; D call uncertain. The CDR3 totals 15 residues. The germline V gene has CDR1 KGHDR and CDR2 SFDVKD. V lost 1 base and J 0 bases, leaving 7 bases between the germline ends. CDR3 coding DNA: TGTGCCACCAGTGATTTCCGGACGAGCACAGATACGCAGTATTTT. This encodes CATSDFRTSTDTQYF.

The chain couples TRBV5-1 to TRBJ2-1; TRBD2 aligns across 7 bases. Germline loops: CDR1 SGHRS, CDR2 YFSETQ. The CDR3 has 17 amino acids. V was clipped by 3 bases and J by 2 bases; unmatched bases: 11. CDR3 DNA sequence: TGCGCCAGCAGCTCAGGTGGGGCGGGAGCTACCTACAATGAGCAGTTCTTC. The encoded protein is CASSSGGAGATYNEQFF.

The CDR3 region is CASRGSGWSGTQYF. The CDR3 DNA reads TGTGCCAGCAGGGGGAGCGGGTGGTCGGGGACCCAGTACTTC. The rearrangement uses TRBV6-5 and TRBJ2-5; weak D call: TRBD2 (6 bases). V lost 6 bases to trimming and J lost 7 bases, with 18 bases between them. The CDR3 is made up of 14 amino acids. Germline-derived CDR1 and CDR2 are MNHEY and SVGAGI.

The V call is TRBV5-5, the J call TRBJ1-2; D gene unclear. V lost 6 bases to trimming and J lost 4 bases, with 13 bases between them. Germline V CDR1 and CDR2: SGHKS, YYEKEE (reference sequence). This CDR3 spans 13 amino acids. This CDR3 is CASTPGRGYGYTF. The CDR3 coding sequence is TGTGCCAGCACCCCGGGCCGGGGCTATGGCTACACCTTC.

The chain carries TRBV9 and TRBJ2-4; D is possibly TRBD1 (5 bases). Germline lookup yields CDR1 SGDLS and CDR2 YYNGEE. The CDR3 length is 14 residues. Trimming left V 0 bases short and J 4 bases short, with 8 bases between. This chain's CDR3 is CASSVGQLKNIQYF. The CDR3 nucleotides are TGTGCCAGCAGCGTAGGACAGCTTAAAAACATTCAGTACTTC. Full variable domain (rest looked up from reference TRBV9 and TRBJ2-4): DSGVTQTPKHLITATGQRVTLRCSPRSGDLSVYWYQQSLDQGLQFLIQYYNGEERAKGNILERFSAQQFPDLHSELNLSSLELGDSALYFCASSVGQLKNIQYFGAGTRLSVL.

This clone was picked up a small number of times. The chain links TRBV11-1 to TRBJ2-7; D call uncertain. The CDR3 covers 12 residues. The V gene's germline CDR1 is SGHAT and CDR2 FQDESV (reference sequence). With 5 bases removed from V and 3 bases from J, the gap between germline ends came to 8 bases. CDR3 in DNA: TGTGCCAGCAGCCCCGTTGGCTACGAGCAGTACTTC. Amino acid sequence: CASSPVGYEQYF.

This sequence joins TRBV28 and TRBJ2-5, with 11 bases fitting TRBD2. V was clipped by 5 bases and J by 2 bases; unmatched bases: 16. The germline CDR1 and CDR2 sequences are MDHEN and SYDVKM. The CDR3 is 19 residues long. In DNA, the CDR3 is TGTGCCAGCAGTACACGGACTAGCGGGCGCTGGGCCGGACAAGAGACCCAGTACTTC. Amino acid sequence: CASSTRTSGRWAGQETQYF. The complete variable domain, with remaining parts taken from reference TRBV28 and TRBJ2-5, reads DVKVTQSSRYLVKRTGEKVFLECVQDMDHENMFWYRQDPGLGLRLIYFSYDVKMKEKGDIPEGYSVSREKKERFSLILESASTNQTSMYLCASSTRTSGRWAGQETQYFGPGTRLLVL.

V gene TRBV9 combines with J gene TRBJ2-3; the D is unclear. Per germline, CDR1 SGDLS and CDR2 YYNGEE. Trimming shortened V by 4 bases and J by 0 bases, and 9 bases separated the two germline ends. The CDR3 length is 14 residues. The CDR3, as DNA: TGTGCCAGCAGCACAGCGCTTAGCACAGATACGCAGTATTTT. Protein: CASSTALSTDTQYF.

This chain joins TRBV6-5 and TRBJ2-1; 7 nucleotides match TRBD1. This CDR3 has 15 amino acids. Per germline, CDR1 MNHEY and CDR2 SVGAGI. After removal of 6 bases from V and 6 bases from J, the junction contained 11 bases not matched to a gene. The CDR3: CASRRGQGMGNEQFF. DNA of the CDR3: TGTGCCAGCAGGAGGGGGCAGGGGATGGGCAATGAGCAGTTCTTC.

Written as DNA, the CDR3 is TGTGCCTGGAGTGTTCTCGGAGGCCTAGCAGAGACCCAGTACTTC. This sequence encodes CAWSVLGGLAETQYF. The chain joins TRBV30 to TRBJ2-5; possible D gene TRBD2, 5 bases. There are 15 residues in the CDR3. Germline CDR1 reads GTSNPN; CDR2 reads SVGIG (reference sequence). Trimming stripped 0 bases from V and 4 bases from J, with 15 bases between. Supplemented by reference TRBV30 and TRBJ2-5, the full variable domain reads SQTIHQWPATLVQPVGSPLSLECTVEGTSNPNLYWYRQAAGRGLQLLFYSVGIGQISSEVPQNLSASRPQDRQFILSSKKLLLSDSGFYLCAWSVLGGLAETQYFGPGTRLLVL.

In nucleotides, the CDR3 is TGTGCCAGTAGTATCGGGGGACTAGGAAGTCGGTACGAGCAGTACTTC. Its translation: CASSIGGLGSRYEQYF. The chain has TRBV19 and TRBJ2-7; TRBD2 matches 8 bases. The CDR3 sequence is 16 residues long. The junction had 11 bases not matched to a gene; V was cut back by 3 bases and J by 4 bases. Germline CDR1 is LNHDA and CDR2 is SQIVND (reference sequence).

This chain uses TRBV28 with TRBJ2-7, with 11 bases matching TRBD2. There are 16 residues in the CDR3. The germline gives CDR1 MDHEN, CDR2 SYDVKM. J was trimmed by 3 bases and V by 5 bases; bases with no gene match: 9. The CDR3 nucleotides are TGTGCCAGCAGTACCGCGGTAGCGGGGGGGGACTACGAGCAGTACTTC. Amino acid sequence: CASSTAVAGGDYEQYF.

V is TRBV6-5 and J is TRBJ2-7, with D possibly TRBD1 on 6 matching bases. CDR1 is MNHEY, CDR2 SVGAGI, per germline. The CDR3 has 15 amino acids. The ends were cut back, 0 bases at V and 2 bases at J, with 11 bases in the middle. This CDR3 is CASSYSIQGPYEQYF. DNA of the CDR3: TGTGCCAGCAGTTACTCGATTCAGGGGCCCTACGAGCAGTACTTC.

This clone came up once. The chain carries TRBV28 and TRBJ2-6; D ambiguous. Germline CDR1 is MDHEN and CDR2 is SYDVKM. The CDR3 length is 13 residues. With 1 base removed from V and 4 bases from J, the gap between germline ends came to 2 bases. Here the CDR3 reads CASSLYGANVLTF. The CDR3 DNA reads TGTGCCAGCAGTTTATACGGGGCCAACGTCCTGACTTTC.

The rearrangement uses TRBV5-1 and TRBJ1-2; TRBD1 aligns across 7 bases. The V segment lost 4 bases and the J segment 2 bases; nucleotides outside the gene matches: 5. The CDR3 has 14 amino acids. CDR1 and CDR2 from the germline V gene are SGHRS and YFSETQ. The CDR3 loop reads CASSHPTGNYGYTF. The CDR3 DNA reads TGCGCCAGCAGCCACCCGACAGGGAACTATGGCTACACCTTC.

The rearrangement joins TRBV19 to TRBJ1-1, with D unresolved. The CDR3 is made up of 13 amino acids. Trimming took off 5 bases at V and 1 base at J, with 8 bases between the two ends. Per germline, CDR1 LNHDA and CDR2 SQIVND (reference sequence). CDR3 coding DNA: TGTGCCAGTAGTTCTCAAACGAACACTGAAGCTTTCTTT. Translation: CASSSQTNTEAFF.

J is TRBJ2-7 and V is TRBV27; D call uncertain. The germline V and J ends were trimmed by 7 bases and 2 bases, with 6 bases remaining between them. CDR1 and CDR2 (germline): MNHEY, SMNVEV (reference sequence). The CDR3 has 11 amino acids. CDR3 DNA sequence: TGTGCCAGCAAGAGGACCTACGAGCAGTACTTC. Translation gives CASKRTYEQYF.

This clone has just one count. The CDR3, as DNA: TGTGCCAGCAGCTTAGGCCTGACTAGCGGGAGTGGTACGCAGTATTTT. Its protein product is CASSLGLTSGSGTQYF. The gene calls are TRBV11-3 and TRBJ2-3, with 12 positions matching TRBD2. CDR1 and CDR2 from the germline V gene are SGHNT and YENEEA. The CDR3 consists of 16 residues. J gave up 8 bases and V 1 base, and 7 bases lay outside the gene matches.

The rearrangement links TRBV27 to TRBJ2-1; 10 bases map to TRBD2. The junction had 8 bases not matched to a gene; V was cut back by 5 bases and J by 7 bases. The CDR3 covers 15 residues. CDR1 is MNHEY and CDR2 is SMNVEV in the germline V gene (reference sequence). This chain's CDR3 is CASSRPGLAENEQFF. The CDR3 region has the DNA TGTGCCAGCAGTAGGCCCGGACTAGCGGAAAATGAGCAGTTCTTC.

This clone was seen a single time. The V call is TRBV4-1, the J call TRBJ2-2; D is possibly TRBD2 (5 bases). Germline assignment: CDR1 MGHRA and CDR2 YSYEKL. The V and J ends lost 0 bases and 7 bases respectively, with 12 bases between them. The CDR3 sequence is 15 residues long. The CDR3 sequence: CASSQEVVAGGELFF. CDR3 sequence (DNA): TGCGCCAGCAGCCAAGAGGTCGTGGCGGGCGGGGAGCTGTTTTTT.

CDR3 bases: TGTGCCTGGAGTGAAGGGGAGAACTATGGCTACACCTTC. Its protein is CAWSEGENYGYTF. The V gene is TRBV30, the J gene TRBJ1-2, with D possibly matching TRBD1 (5 bases). The V end lost 1 base, the J end lost 2 bases, and 8 bases lay between the germline ends. The CDR3 has 13 amino acids. Germline CDR1 reads GTSNPN; CDR2 reads SVGIG (reference sequence).

The chain is built from TRBV10-1 and TRBJ2-1; TRBD2 agrees at 8 bases. The CDR3 is made up of 15 amino acids. Germline V gene sequence: CDR1 WNHNN, CDR2 SYGVQD (reference sequence). Losses at the gene ends were 3 bases for V and 5 bases for J; bases not matched to a gene: 6. The CDR3 here is CASSDGREGNNEQFF. CDR3 DNA: TGCGCCAGCAGTGACGGGAGGGAAGGGAACAATGAGCAGTTCTTC.